The rows below give T cell receptor beta chains drawn from one sample of a study of blood T cell repertoires in COVID-19. Sequenced by immunoSEQ multiplex PCR; TCRdb stores in-frame clones only, minus some. The sample carries approximately 300,000 clones, around 92% recorded once. Sequenced material: PBMCs or T cells enriched from blood (not recorded which). All receptors come from a woman in her 30s who had recovered from COVID-19. The CDR3 runs from the conserved cysteine through the conserved F or W. Fields, in order: V gene, D gene, clone size, J gene, CDR3 DNA, CDR3 protein. A D gene is named only where the DNA matches it firmly. Part of the rows lack a size; the others show once, few, many or a class for expanded clones.

TRBV2	TRBD2	.	TRBJ2-5	TGTGCCAGCAGTTTTACCTTCCCGGATACCCCCCAGACTAGCGGGAGGGATAAAGAGACCCAGTACTTC	CASSFTFPDTPQTSGRDKETQYF
TRBV5-1	TRBD2	.	TRBJ2-1	TGCGCCAGCAGAGGAGCGGGAGAGTCCTACAATGAGCAGTTCTTC	CASRGAGESYNEQFF
TRBV3-1/TRBV3-2	.	.	TRBJ2-2	TGTGCCAGCAGCCTGACGGGACTTCTCACCGGGGAGCTGTTTTTT	CASSLTGLLTGELFF
TRBV27	TRBD2	.	TRBJ2-7	TGTGCCAGCAGCCCCATTCTAGCGGGAGGGCCTCTTACGTCCTACGAGCAGTACTTC	CASSPILAGGPLTSYEQYF
TRBV5-1	.	.	TRBJ1-1	TGCGCCAGCAGCTTGCTTCCAGTTTCTGAGAACACTGAAGCTTTCTTT	CASSLLPVSENTEAFF
TRBV7-9	.	.	TRBJ2-2	TGTGCCAGCAGCTTGGAGCGACGGGTCGGGGAGCTGTTTTTT	CASSLERRVGELFF
TRBV18	.	.	TRBJ2-7	TGTGCCAGCTCAGATAGTTCCTACGAGCAGTACTTC	CASSDSSYEQYF
TRBV27	TRBD2	.	TRBJ2-1	TGTGCCAGCACCGGACTAGCAATTGATGAGCAGTTCTTC	CASTGLAIDEQFF
TRBV21-1	.	.	TRBJ2-4	TGTGCCAGCCCTCCTGGACTAGCGGACCTAGCCAAAAACATTCAGTACTTC	CASPPGLADLAKNIQYF
TRBV7-9	.	.	TRBJ1-2	TGTGCCAGCAGCCCCTTCGGTGGCTATGGCTACACCTTC	CASSPFGGYGYTF
TRBV19	TRBD1	.	TRBJ2-7	TGTGCCAGCATGGGACAGGGGGCAAGGGAGCAGTACTTC	CASMGQGAREQYF
TRBV5-1	TRBD1	.	TRBJ1-1	TGCGCCAGCAGAGGGACAGGGGACTTAAACACTGAAGCTTTCTTT	CASRGTGDLNTEAFF
TRBV6-6	TRBD2	.	TRBJ2-2	TGTGCCAGCAGTACTAGCGGGAGCAAGGAGGCCGGGGAGCTGTTTTTT	CASSTSGSKEAGELFF
TRBV3-1/TRBV3-2	.	.	TRBJ2-2	TGTGCCAGCAGCCAGGGGACAATCGGGGAGCTGTTTTTT	CASSQGTIGELFF
TRBV4-1	TRBD2	.	TRBJ2-7	TGCGCCAGCAGCCAAGAACGACTAGCCACCCCTACTGGGGAGCAGTACTTC	CASSQERLATPTGEQYF
TRBV4-1	.	.	TRBJ1-1	TGCGCCAGCAGCCTCCGTACCGGGACTCCTGATGAAGCTTTCTTT	CASSLRTGTPDEAFF
TRBV16	.	.	TRBJ1-3	TGTGCCAGCAGCCAATCGGTGACATTCCACACCATATATTTT	CASSQSVTFHTIYF
TRBV9	TRBD1	.	TRBJ2-3	TGTGCCAGCAGCTTTAGACAGGGGGGCACAGATACGCAGTATTTT	CASSFRQGGTDTQYF
TRBV11-3	.	.	TRBJ2-5	TGTGCCAGCAGCCAAGGACAACAAGAGACCCAGTACTTC	CASSQGQQETQYF
TRBV6-5	.	.	TRBJ1-6	TGTGCCAGCATTATCAGGGTCGGTTCTTCACCCCTCCACTTT	CASIIRVGSSPLHF
TRBV19	.	.	TRBJ1-3	TGTGCCAGTAGTCGGACATCCCCTAACACCATATATTTT	CASSRTSPNTIYF
TRBV7-9	.	.	TRBJ1-2	TGTGCCAGCAGCTCCAATAGCAGGGATTATGGCTACACCTTC	CASSSNSRDYGYTF
TRBV6-5	.	.	TRBJ2-2	TGTGCCATTTCGACAGAACCCACCGGGGAGCTGTTTTTT	CAISTEPTGELFF
TRBV9	TRBD1	.	TRBJ1-5	TGTGCCAGCAGCGCGGGGACAGGCCCTTATCAGCCCCAGCATTTT	CASSAGTGPYQPQHF
TRBV27	TRBD1	.	TRBJ1-2	TGTGCCAGCAGTCTCAATTACCCGGGACAGGGGGTCTATGGCTACACCTTC	CASSLNYPGQGVYGYTF
TRBV5-1	.	.	TRBJ2-2	TGCGCCAGCAGCTTGGAGGGCAGGGGCTTGGGGGAGCTGTTTTTT	CASSLEGRGLGELFF
TRBV25-1	.	.	TRBJ2-7	TGTGCCAGCAGTGAAGACCCGGGACATCTGGGAACCTACGAGCAGTACTTC	CASSEDPGHLGTYEQYF
TRBV7-2	.	.	TRBJ2-7	TGTGCCAGCAGCCTTTGGGAGAGCTCCTACGAGCAGTACTTC	CASSLWESSYEQYF
TRBV2	.	.	TRBJ2-3	TGTGCCAGCAGTGGGGCGGGGTCTAGCACAGATACGCAGTATTTT	CASSGAGSSTDTQYF
TRBV20-1	.	.	TRBJ1-5	TGCAGTGCTAGTTCAGGGGCCTGGCAGCCCCAGCATTTT	CSASSGAWQPQHF
TRBV18	TRBD1	.	TRBJ1-4	TGTGCCAGCCACCAGGGGGTTGGCTTGGACCCGGGACGGGAAAAACTGTTTTTT	CASHQGVGLDPGREKLFF
TRBV19	.	.	TRBJ2-6	TGTGCCAGTAGTAACTTTAGACAGACTCACTCTGGGGCCAACGTCCTGACTTTC	CASSNFRQTHSGANVLTF
TRBV10-3	.	.	TRBJ2-7	TGTGCCATCAGCCCCACTAGCACCGAGCAGTACTTC	CAISPTSTEQYF
TRBV6-5	.	.	TRBJ2-7	TGTGCCACCACCCCGGCGGCCTTGATCGAGCAGTACTTC	CATTPAALIEQYF
TRBV6-2/TRBV6-3	.	.	TRBJ2-7	TGTGCCAGCAGCCCCCGGAGAAGCGAGCAGTACTTC	CASSPRRSEQYF
TRBV28	TRBD2	.	TRBJ2-7	TGTGCCAGCAGCGGAGGGACTAGCGGTTCCTACGAGCAGTACTTC	CASSGGTSGSYEQYF
TRBV28	.	.	TRBJ2-1	TGTGCCAGCAACGGAGGGGAGAATGAGCAGTTCTTC	CASNGGENEQFF
TRBV11-1	.	.	TRBJ2-7	TGTGCCAGCAGCCGGGCCTGGGGGCAGGATTCCTACGAGCAGTACTTC	CASSRAWGQDSYEQYF
TRBV7-9	TRBD2	.	TRBJ2-3	TGTGCCAGCAGCTTGGGTTATTTGACGGGAGGCCCCGGGGATACGCAGTATTTT	CASSLGYLTGGPGDTQYF
TRBV7-3	TRBD1	.	TRBJ1-2	TGTGCCAGCAGTCCGGACAGGGAAGGTGGCTACACCTTC	CASSPDREGGYTF
TRBV28	TRBD2	.	TRBJ2-1	TGTGCCAGCAGCCTGGGACTAGAAGGCGATGAGCAGTTCTTC	CASSLGLEGDEQFF
TRBV4-1	.	.	TRBJ2-3	TGCGCCAGCAGTCCTGGAGGGGGGGGGATTGACTCAGATACGCAGTATTTT	CASSPGGGGIDSDTQYF
TRBV6-6	.	once	TRBJ1-1	TGTGCCAGCAGTGGGAGCCTCACTGAAGCTTTCTTT	CASSGSLTEAFF
TRBV11-2	.	.	TRBJ2-7	TGTGCCAGCTCTGCCAGGGTCGAAAGTTGGAGCTACGAGCAGTACTTC	CASSARVESWSYEQYF
TRBV2	TRBD1	once	TRBJ2-1	TGTGCCAGCGATGGGGGACTTCAGGGACAGGGGTTCGATGAGCAGTTCTTC	CASDGGLQGQGFDEQFF
TRBV18	TRBD1	.	TRBJ1-1	TGTGCCAGCTCACGTACAGGGGTTCTGACTGAAGCTTTCTTT	CASSRTGVLTEAFF
TRBV19	TRBD1	.	TRBJ2-3	TGTGCCAGTAGTACGACAGGGGGCAGAGATACGCAGTATTTT	CASSTTGGRDTQYF
TRBV5-1	TRBD1	.	TRBJ2-2	TGCGCCAGCAACCGGGACAGGGCTGGGACCGGGGAGCTGTTTTTT	CASNRDRAGTGELFF
TRBV5-1	TRBD1	.	TRBJ2-7	TGCGCCAGCAGCACCGGGCGGACAGGGGGCAACGAGCAGTACTTC	CASSTGRTGGNEQYF
TRBV5-1	.	once	TRBJ1-1	TGCGCCAGCAGCCCCTGGGGGGGAGGAGGAACTGAAGCTTTCTTT	CASSPWGGGGTEAFF
TRBV2	TRBD1	.	TRBJ1-1	TGTGCCAGCAGGACGGGACAGGGGACAGCTTTCTTT	CASRTGQGTAFF
TRBV18	.	.	TRBJ1-1	TGTGCCAGCTCACGAGGGACTGCTGATTACACTGAAGCTTTCTTT	CASSRGTADYTEAFF
TRBV7-9	TRBD1	.	TRBJ2-1	TGTGCCAGCAGCTTAGAGGGGGCGAATGAGCAGTTCTTC	CASSLEGANEQFF
TRBV27	.	.	TRBJ1-5	TGTGCCAGCAGCATTATACAGAATCAGCCCCAGCATTTT	CASSIIQNQPQHF
TRBV11-2	TRBD1	.	TRBJ1-2	TGTGCCAGCACCCTGGGACAGGGTAGCGGCTACACCTTC	CASTLGQGSGYTF
TRBV30	.	.	TRBJ2-7	TGTGCCTGGAGTGCCCGGGACTGGAACTACGAGCAGTACTTC	CAWSARDWNYEQYF
TRBV11-3	TRBD2	once	TRBJ2-2	TGTGCCAGCAGCCCTAGCGGGCCAAACACCGGGGAGCTGTTTTTT	CASSPSGPNTGELFF
TRBV12-3/TRBV12-4	TRBD1	once	TRBJ1-5	TGTGCCAGCAGCCGGACAGGGGGACAGCCCCAGCATTTT	CASSRTGGQPQHF
TRBV14	TRBD1	.	TRBJ1-2	TGTGCCAGCAGCCAAGTCAGGGGGCGCCCCGACTATGGCTACACCTTC	CASSQVRGRPDYGYTF
TRBV7-9	TRBD2	few	TRBJ2-2	TGTGCCAGCAGCTTTAGCGGGATAGGCACCGGGGAGCTGTTTTTT	CASSFSGIGTGELFF